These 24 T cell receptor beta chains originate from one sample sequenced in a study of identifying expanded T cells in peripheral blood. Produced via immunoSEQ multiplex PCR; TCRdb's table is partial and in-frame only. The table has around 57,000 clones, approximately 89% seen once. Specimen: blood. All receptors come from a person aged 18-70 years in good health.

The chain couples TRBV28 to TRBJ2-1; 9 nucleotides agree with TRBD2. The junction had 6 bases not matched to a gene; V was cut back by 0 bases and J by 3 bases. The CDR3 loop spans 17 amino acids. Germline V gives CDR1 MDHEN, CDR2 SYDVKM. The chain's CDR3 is CASSLWLAGGFYNEQFF. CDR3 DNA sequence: TGTGCCAGCAGTTTATGGCTGGCGGGAGGGTTCTACAATGAGCAGTTCTTC.

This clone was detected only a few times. In nucleotides, the CDR3 is TGTGCCAGCAGCGACGACAGGGGGCATGGGTCACCCCTCCACTTT. It specifies CASSDDRGHGSPLHF. The chain joins TRBV9 to TRBJ1-6; TRBD1 matches at 10 bases. CDR3 length: 15 residues. With 3 bases clipped from V and 10 bases from J, the junction kept 7 bases outside the gene matches. CDR1 and CDR2 (germline): SGDLS, YYNGEE.

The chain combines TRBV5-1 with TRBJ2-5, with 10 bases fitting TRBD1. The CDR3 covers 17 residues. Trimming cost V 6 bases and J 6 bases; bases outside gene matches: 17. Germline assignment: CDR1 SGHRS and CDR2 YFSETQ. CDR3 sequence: CASTLGAQTGGGKTQYF. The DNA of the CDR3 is TGCGCCAGCACCCTTGGAGCCCAGACAGGGGGCGGGAAGACCCAGTACTTC. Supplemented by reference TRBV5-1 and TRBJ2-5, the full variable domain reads KAGVTQTPRYLIKTRGQQVTLSCSPISGHRSVSWYQQTPGQGLQFLFEYFSETQRNKGNFPGRFSGRQFSNSRSEMNVSTLELGDSALYLCASTLGAQTGGGKTQYFGPGTRLLVL.

The CDR3 nucleotides are TGTGCCAGCAGCTCAGTTGGTCTCAAATACTCCTACGAGCAGTACTTC. Protein sequence: CASSSVGLKYSYEQYF. This chain links TRBV7-2 with TRBJ2-7; D remains ambiguous. CDR3 size: 16 residues. Germline V gene data show CDR1 as SGHTA and CDR2 as FQGNSA. Trimming left V 4 bases short and J 0 bases short, with 16 bases between.

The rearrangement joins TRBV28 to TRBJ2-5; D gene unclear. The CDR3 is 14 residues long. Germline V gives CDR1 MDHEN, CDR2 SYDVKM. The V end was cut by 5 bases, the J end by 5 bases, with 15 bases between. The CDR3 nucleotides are TGTGCCAGCAGTCCGCGTACGGGCAGGGAGACCCAGTACTTC. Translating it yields CASSPRTGRETQYF.

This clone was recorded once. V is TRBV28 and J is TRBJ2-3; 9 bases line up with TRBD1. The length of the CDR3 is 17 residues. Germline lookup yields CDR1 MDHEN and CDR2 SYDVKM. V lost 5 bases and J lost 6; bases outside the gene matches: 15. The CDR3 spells CASSPSDRGEDRDTQYF. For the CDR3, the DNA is TGTGCCAGCAGTCCCTCGGACAGGGGAGAGGATAGGGATACGCAGTATTTT.

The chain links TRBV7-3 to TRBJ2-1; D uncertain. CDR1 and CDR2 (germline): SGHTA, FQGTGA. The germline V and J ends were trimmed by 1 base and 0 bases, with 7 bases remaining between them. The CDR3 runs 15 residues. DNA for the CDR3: TGTGCCAGCAGCTTAAGGAGCGACTCCTACAATGAGCAGTTCTTC. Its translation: CASSLRSDSYNEQFF.

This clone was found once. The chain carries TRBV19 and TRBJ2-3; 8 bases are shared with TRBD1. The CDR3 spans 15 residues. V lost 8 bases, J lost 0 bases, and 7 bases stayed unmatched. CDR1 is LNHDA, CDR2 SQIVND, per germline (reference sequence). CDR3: CASLGTGYSTDTQYF. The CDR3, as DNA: TGTGCCAGTCTTGGGACAGGTTACAGCACAGATACGCAGTATTTT.

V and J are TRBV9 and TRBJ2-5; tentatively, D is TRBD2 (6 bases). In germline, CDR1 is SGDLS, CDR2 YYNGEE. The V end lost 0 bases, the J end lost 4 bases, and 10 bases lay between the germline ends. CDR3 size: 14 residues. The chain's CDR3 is CASSVGAGRETQYF. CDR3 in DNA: TGTGCCAGCAGCGTAGGAGCGGGTAGAGAGACCCAGTACTTC.

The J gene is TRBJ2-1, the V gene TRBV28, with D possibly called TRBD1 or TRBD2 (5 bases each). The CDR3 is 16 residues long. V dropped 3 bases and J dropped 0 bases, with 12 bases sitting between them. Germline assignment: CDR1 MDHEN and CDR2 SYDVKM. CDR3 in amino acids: CASSLRQGVSYNEQFF. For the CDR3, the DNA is TGTGCCAGCAGTTTGCGGCAGGGAGTCTCCTACAATGAGCAGTTCTTC. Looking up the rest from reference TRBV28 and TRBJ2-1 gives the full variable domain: DVKVTQSSRYLVKRTGEKVFLECVQDMDHENMFWYRQDPGLGLRLIYFSYDVKMKEKGDIPEGYSVSREKKERFSLILESASTNQTSMYLCASSLRQGVSYNEQFFGPGTRLTVL.

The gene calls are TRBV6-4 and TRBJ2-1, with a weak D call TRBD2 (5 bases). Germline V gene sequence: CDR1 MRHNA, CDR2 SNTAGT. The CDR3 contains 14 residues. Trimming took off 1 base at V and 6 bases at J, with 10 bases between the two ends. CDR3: CASSDYRDSNEQFF. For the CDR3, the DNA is TGTGCCAGCAGTGACTACCGGGATTCCAATGAGCAGTTCTTC.

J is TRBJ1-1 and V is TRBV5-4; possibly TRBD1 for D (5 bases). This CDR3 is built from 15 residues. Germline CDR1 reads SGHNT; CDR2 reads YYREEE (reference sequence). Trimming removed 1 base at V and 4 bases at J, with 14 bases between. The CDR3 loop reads CASSLIGGFGTEAFF. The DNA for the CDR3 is TGTGCCAGCAGCTTGATTGGGGGGTTTGGCACTGAAGCTTTCTTT.

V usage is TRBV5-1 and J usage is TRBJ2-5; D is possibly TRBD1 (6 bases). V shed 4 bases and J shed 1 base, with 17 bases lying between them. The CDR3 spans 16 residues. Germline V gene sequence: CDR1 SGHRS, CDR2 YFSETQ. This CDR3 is CASSPTPGAGQETQYF. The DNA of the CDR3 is TGCGCCAGCAGCCCTACCCCAGGGGCCGGCCAAGAGACCCAGTACTTC.

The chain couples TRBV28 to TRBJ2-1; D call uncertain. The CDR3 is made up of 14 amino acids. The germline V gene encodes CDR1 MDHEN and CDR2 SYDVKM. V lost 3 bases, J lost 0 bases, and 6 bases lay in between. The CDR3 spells CASSFVRSYNEQFF. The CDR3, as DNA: TGTGCCAGCAGTTTTGTCCGCTCCTACAATGAGCAGTTCTTC. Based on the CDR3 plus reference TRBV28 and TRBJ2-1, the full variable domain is DVKVTQSSRYLVKRTGEKVFLECVQDMDHENMFWYRQDPGLGLRLIYFSYDVKMKEKGDIPEGYSVSREKKERFSLILESASTNQTSMYLCASSFVRSYNEQFFGPGTRLTVL.

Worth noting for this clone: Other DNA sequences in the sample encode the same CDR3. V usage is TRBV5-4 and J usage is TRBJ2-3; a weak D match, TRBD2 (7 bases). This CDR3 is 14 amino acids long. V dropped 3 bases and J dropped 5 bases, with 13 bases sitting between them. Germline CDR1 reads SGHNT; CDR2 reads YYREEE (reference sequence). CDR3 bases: TGTGCCAGCAGCTCGGCGGGGGCGGGAGATACGCAGTATTTT. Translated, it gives CASSSAGAGDTQYF.

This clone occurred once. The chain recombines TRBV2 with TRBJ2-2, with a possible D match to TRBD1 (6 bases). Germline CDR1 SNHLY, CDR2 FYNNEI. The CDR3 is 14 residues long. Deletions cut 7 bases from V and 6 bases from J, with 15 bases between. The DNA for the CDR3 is TGTGCCAGCAAGGAGTCAGGGGTGGCCGGGGAGCTGTTTTTT. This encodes CASKESGVAGELFF.

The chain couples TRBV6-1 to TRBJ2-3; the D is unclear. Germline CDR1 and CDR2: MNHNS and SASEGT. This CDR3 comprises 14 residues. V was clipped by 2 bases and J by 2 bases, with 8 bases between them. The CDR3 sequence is CASSELEFTDTQYF. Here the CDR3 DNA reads TGTGCCAGCAGTGAACTTGAATTCACAGATACGCAGTATTTT.

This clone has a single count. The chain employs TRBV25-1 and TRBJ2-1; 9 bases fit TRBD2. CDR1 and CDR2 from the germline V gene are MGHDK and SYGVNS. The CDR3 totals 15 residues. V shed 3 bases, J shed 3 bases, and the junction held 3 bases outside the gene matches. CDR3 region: CASSDRAGGYNEQFF. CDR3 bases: TGTGCCAGCAGTGATAGAGCGGGAGGCTACAATGAGCAGTTCTTC.

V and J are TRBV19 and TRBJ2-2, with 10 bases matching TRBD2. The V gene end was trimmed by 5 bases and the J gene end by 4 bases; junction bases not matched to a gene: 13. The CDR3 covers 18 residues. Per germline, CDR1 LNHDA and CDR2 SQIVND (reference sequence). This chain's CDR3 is CASSFTSGVEIGTGELFF. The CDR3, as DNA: TGTGCCAGTAGTTTCACTAGCGGGGTCGAGATAGGCACCGGGGAGCTGTTTTTT.

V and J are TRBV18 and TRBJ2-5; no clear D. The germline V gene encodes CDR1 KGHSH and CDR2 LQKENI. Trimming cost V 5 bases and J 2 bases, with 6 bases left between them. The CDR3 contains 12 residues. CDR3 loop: CASSASQETQYF. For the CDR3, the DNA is TGTGCCAGCTCAGCTTCGCAAGAGACCCAGTACTTC.

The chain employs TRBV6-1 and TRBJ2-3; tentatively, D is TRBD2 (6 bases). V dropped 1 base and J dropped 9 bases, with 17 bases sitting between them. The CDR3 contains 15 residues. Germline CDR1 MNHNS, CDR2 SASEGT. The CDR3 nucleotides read TGTGCCAGCAGTGAAGGGGAGGAGGGACGATCCACGCAGTATTTT. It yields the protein CASSEGEEGRSTQYF.

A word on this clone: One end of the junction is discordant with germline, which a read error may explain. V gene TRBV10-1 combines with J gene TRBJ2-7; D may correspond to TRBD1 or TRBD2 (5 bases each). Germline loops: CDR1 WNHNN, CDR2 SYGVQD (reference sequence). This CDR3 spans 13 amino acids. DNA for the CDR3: TGCGCCAGCGGTGAGGCAGGGACGGGCGAGCAGTACTTC. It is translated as CASGEAGTGEQYF.

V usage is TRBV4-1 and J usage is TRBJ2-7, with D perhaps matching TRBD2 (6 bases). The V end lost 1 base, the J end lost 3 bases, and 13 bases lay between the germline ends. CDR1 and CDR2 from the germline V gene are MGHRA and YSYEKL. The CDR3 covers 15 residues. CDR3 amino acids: CASSQAIGGNYEQYF. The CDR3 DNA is TGCGCCAGCAGCCAAGCGATCGGGGGAAACTACGAGCAGTACTTC.

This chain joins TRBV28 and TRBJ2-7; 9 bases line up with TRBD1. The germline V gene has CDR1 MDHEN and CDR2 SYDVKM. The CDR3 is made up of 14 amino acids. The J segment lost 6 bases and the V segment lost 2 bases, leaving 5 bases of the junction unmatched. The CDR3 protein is CASSLRTGGFEQYF. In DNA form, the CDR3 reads TGTGCCAGCAGTTTACGTACAGGGGGCTTCGAGCAGTACTTC.